This passage covers 25 T cell receptor beta chains from one sample sequenced in a study of blood T cell repertoires in COVID-19. Method: immunoSEQ multiplex PCR; TCRdb's copy keeps in-frame clones and lacks some. Of around 200,000 clones listed, about 84% are singletons. The sample taken for sequencing was PBMCs or T cells enriched from blood (not recorded which). Receptor source: a man aged 40-55 years with acute COVID-19.

The rearrangement links TRBV5-6 to TRBJ2-7; tentatively, D is TRBD1 (5 bases). The germline V gene encodes CDR1 SGHDT and CDR2 YYEEEE. V dropped 2 bases and J dropped 5 bases, with 8 bases sitting between them. The CDR3 contains 12 residues. CDR3 amino acids: CASSLGVNEQYF. The CDR3 DNA sequence: TGTGCCAGCAGCTTAGGGGTGAACGAGCAGTACTTC. Variable domain in full (rest from reference TRBV5-6 and TRBJ2-7): DAGVTQSPTHLIKTRGQQVTLRCSPKSGHDTVSWYQQALGQGPQFIFQYYEEEERQRGNFPDRFSGHQFPNYSSELNVNALLLGDSALYLCASSLGVNEQYFGPGTRLTVT.

V is TRBV25-1 and J is TRBJ1-1; TRBD1 aligns across 10 bases. Germline V gene lookup returns CDR1 MGHDK and CDR2 SYGVNS. The CDR3 extends over 14 amino acids. The J segment lost 8 bases and the V segment lost 2 bases, leaving 5 bases of the junction unmatched. CDR3 residues: CASSETGTGAEAFF. For the CDR3, the DNA is TGTGCCAGCAGTGAAACCGGGACAGGGGCGGAAGCTTTCTTT.

The V gene is TRBV7-2, the J gene TRBJ2-3; weak D call: TRBD1 (6 bases). CDR3 size: 16 residues. Germline CDR1 reads SGHTA; CDR2 reads FQGNSA. V lost 1 base, J lost 2 bases, and 13 bases lay in between. This chain's CDR3 is CASSLGPGDYTDTQYF. CDR3 coding DNA: TGTGCCAGCAGCTTAGGTCCAGGGGATTACACAGATACGCAGTATTTT.

The chain joins TRBV5-1 to TRBJ1-2; tentatively, D is TRBD1 (6 bases). Deletions cut 3 bases from V and 6 bases from J, with 15 bases between. CDR3 size: 14 residues. The germline V gene encodes CDR1 SGHRS and CDR2 YFSETQ. CDR3 bases: TGCGCCAGCAGCTCCGGAGGGGGGGCCGATGGCTACACCTTC. Its protein is CASSSGGGADGYTF.

This chain links TRBV29-1 with TRBJ1-1; no definite D call. Germline-derived CDR1 and CDR2 are SQVTM and ANQGSEA. There are 12 residues in the CDR3. Trimming took 6 bases from V and 1 from J, leaving 9 bases between them. The CDR3, as DNA: TGCAGCGTCGTTCCGGGGAACACTGAAGCTTTCTTT. Translation: CSVVPGNTEAFF.

This clone was seen many times. The CDR3 DNA reads as TGTGCCAGCAGTTATTCCGCCAGACTCTACGAGCAGTACTTC. Protein sequence: CASSYSARLYEQYF. This rearrangement joins TRBV6-2 or TRBV6-3 to TRBJ2-7, with no clear D. Between the trimmed V and J ends, which lost 3 bases and 3 bases, there was a span of 12 bases. Germline V gene sequence: CDR1 MNHEY, CDR2 SVGEGT. This CDR3 spans 14 amino acids.

The genes are TRBV9 and TRBJ1-1; tentatively, D is TRBD1 (6 bases). The germline gives CDR1 SGDLS, CDR2 YYNGEE. V was shortened by 3 bases and J by 3 bases, with 12 bases between the two germline ends. The CDR3 spans 14 residues. The CDR3 nucleotides are TGTGCCAGCAGCGGAAGTCACAGGGACACTGAAGCTTTCTTT. Translating it yields CASSGSHRDTEAFF.

The chain uses TRBV9 and TRBJ2-3; possibly TRBD2 for D (5 bases). Deletions cut 5 bases from V and 2 bases from J, with 18 bases between. CDR3 length: 16 residues. Germline CDR1 reads SGDLS; CDR2 reads YYNGEE. This CDR3 is CASREGSSGPTDTQYF. The DNA for the CDR3 is TGTGCCAGCAGGGAAGGCTCCAGCGGCCCCACAGATACGCAGTATTTT.

The genes are TRBV13 and TRBJ2-1, with 11 nucleotides matching TRBD2. After removal of 4 bases from V and 11 bases from J, the junction contained 4 bases not matched to a gene. The CDR3 totals 13 residues. Germline lookup yields CDR1 PRHDT and CDR2 FYEKMQ (reference sequence). As DNA, the CDR3 is TGTGCCAGCAGCTCAGGACTAGCGGGCCAGCAGTTCTTC. Its translation is CASSSGLAGQQFF.

This chain connects TRBV30 to TRBJ2-2; tentatively, D is TRBD2 (8 bases). The V gene's germline CDR1 is GTSNPN and CDR2 SVGIG (reference sequence). Between the trimmed V and J ends, which lost 7 bases and 5 bases, there was a span of 17 bases. The CDR3 loop spans 14 amino acids. The CDR3 DNA reads TGTGCCTTCAGGGGGATAGCGGGAACCGGGGAGCTGTTTTTT. Translating gives CAFRGIAGTGELFF. The variable domain in full, completed from reference TRBV30 and TRBJ2-2, reads SQTIHQWPATLVQPVGSPLSLECTVEGTSNPNLYWYRQAAGRGLQLLFYSVGIGQISSEVPQNLSASRPQDRQFILSSKKLLLSDSGFYLCAFRGIAGTGELFFGEGSRLTVL.

Here the CDR3 reads CASASVGGLTYEQYF. The CDR3 DNA reads TGTGCCAGCGCGAGCGTTGGGGGACTAACCTACGAGCAGTACTTC. J is TRBJ2-7 and V is TRBV11-1; 7 bases line up with TRBD2. J was trimmed by 2 bases and V by 8 bases; bases with no gene match: 12. CDR1 is SGHAT, CDR2 FQDESV, per germline (reference sequence). The CDR3 is made up of 15 amino acids. Based on the CDR3 plus reference TRBV11-1 and TRBJ2-7, the full variable domain is EAEVAQSPRYKITEKSQAVAFWCDPISGHATLYWYRQILGQGPELLVQFQDESVVDDSQLPKDRFSAERLKGVDSTLKIQPAELGDSAMYLCASASVGGLTYEQYFGPGTRLTVT.

The chain joins TRBV11-3 to TRBJ2-2, with TRBD2 identical over 7 bases. The CDR3 spans 14 residues. The V and J ends lost 1 base and 5 bases, in that order; junction bases with no gene match: 1. Per germline, CDR1 SGHNT and CDR2 YENEEA. CDR3 residues: CASSLVGRTGELFF. The CDR3 DNA reads as TGTGCCAGCAGCTTAGTCGGGAGGACCGGGGAGCTGTTTTTT.

The chain uses TRBV10-3 and TRBJ2-3; TRBD1 matches 9 bases. In germline, CDR1 is ENHRY, CDR2 SYGVKD. The CDR3 is 16 residues long. J lost 0 bases, V lost 3 bases, and 4 bases had no gene match. CDR3 nucleotide sequence: TGTGCCATCAGTGAAAACAGGGGGCCCAGCACAGATACGCAGTATTTT. It yields the protein CAISENRGPSTDTQYF.

The rearrangement joins TRBV1 to TRBJ2-3; the tabulated D call, TRBD1, remains unverified against the DNA. TRBV1 is annotated as a pseudogene. The CDR3 has 15 residues. The CDR3 reads CTSYPGQGETDTQYF. The CDR3 coding sequence is TGCACCAGCTACCCGGGACAGGGTGAAACAGATACGCAGTATTTT.

This clone was observed a few times. This rearrangement joins TRBV27 to TRBJ1-1; TRBD1 matches at 8 bases. The CDR3 contains 12 residues. The ends lost 8 bases at V and 11 bases at J; junction bases unmatched: 10. Germline V gene lookup returns CDR1 MNHEY and CDR2 SMNVEV (reference sequence). CDR3 sequence (DNA): TGTGCCAGCGGACCGGGACAGGCTAGCGCTTTCTTT. Amino acids: CASGPGQASAFF.

The chain carries TRBV11-2 and TRBJ2-3, with 11 nucleotides matching TRBD2. J was trimmed by 3 bases and V by 4 bases; bases with no gene match: 6. Per the germline V gene, CDR1 is SGHAT and CDR2 is FQNNGV. The CDR3 is 16 residues long. CDR3 loop: CASSSSSGRWTDTQYF. Here the CDR3 DNA reads TGTGCCAGCAGCTCGTCTAGCGGGAGGTGGACAGATACGCAGTATTTT.

The chain recombines TRBV5-5 with TRBJ1-1; 9 nucleotides line up with TRBD1. CDR3 length equals 16 residues. Unmatched junction bases numbered 12, after V lost 3 bases and J lost 6 bases. Looked up from germline, CDR1 is SGHKS and CDR2 is YYEKEE (reference sequence). The CDR3 spells CASSSGQGWILPEAFF. CDR3 coding DNA: TGTGCCAGCAGCTCCGGACAGGGGTGGATCCTGCCTGAAGCTTTCTTT.

This clone appeared a single time. The chain uses TRBV5-1 and TRBJ2-7, with D possibly matching TRBD1 (6 bases). The CDR3 extends over 14 amino acids. The ends were cut back, 2 bases at V and 0 bases at J, with 9 bases in the middle. The germline V gene encodes CDR1 SGHRS and CDR2 YFSETQ. The CDR3 bases are TGCGCCAGCAGCTTTAGGACAGACTCCTACGAGCAGTACTTC. It codes for CASSFRTDSYEQYF. Supplemented by reference TRBV5-1 and TRBJ2-7, the full variable domain reads KAGVTQTPRYLIKTRGQQVTLSCSPISGHRSVSWYQQTPGQGLQFLFEYFSETQRNKGNFPGRFSGRQFSNSRSEMNVSTLELGDSALYLCASSFRTDSYEQYFGPGTRLTVT.

The V gene is TRBV9, the J gene TRBJ2-2; 9 positions match TRBD2. Germline loops: CDR1 SGDLS, CDR2 YYNGEE. The CDR3 has 15 amino acids. V was clipped by 0 bases and J by 4 bases; unmatched bases: 1. CDR3 residues: CASSVGGGGTGELFF. The CDR3 coding sequence is TGTGCCAGCAGCGTAGGCGGGGGGGGCACCGGGGAGCTGTTTTTT.

The CDR3 sequence is CASSSGQAYSNQPQHF. The CDR3 DNA reads as TGTGCCAGCAGCTCCGGACAGGCATATAGCAATCAGCCCCAGCATTTT. The chain recombines TRBV7-2 with TRBJ1-5, with 7 bases fitting TRBD1. CDR1 SGHTA and CDR2 FQGNSA come from the germline V gene. Trimming cost V 4 bases and J 0 bases; bases outside gene matches: 6. The CDR3 extends over 16 amino acids. Full variable domain (remainder filled in from reference TRBV7-2 and TRBJ1-5): GAGVSQSPSNKVTEKGKDVELRCDPISGHTALYWYRQSLGQGLEFLIYFQGNSAPDKSGLPSDRFSAERTGGSVSTLTIQRTQQEDSAVYLCASSSGQAYSNQPQHFGDGTRLSIL.

The rearrangement links TRBV10-3 to TRBJ2-7; 14 nucleotides match TRBD2. In germline, CDR1 is ENHRY, CDR2 SYGVKD. Losses at the gene ends were 5 bases for V and 7 bases for J; bases not matched to a gene: 7. CDR3 length: 15 amino acids. The CDR3 sequence is CAISQTSGRAGEQYF. The DNA for the CDR3 is TGTGCCATCAGTCAGACTAGCGGGAGGGCGGGGGAGCAGTACTTC.

The chain links TRBV19 to TRBJ2-3, with D tentatively TRBD2 (6 bases). V was shortened by 3 bases and J by 3 bases, with 13 bases between the two germline ends. Per germline, CDR1 LNHDA and CDR2 SQIVND (reference sequence). CDR3 length equals 15 residues. CDR3 DNA sequence: TGTGCCAGTAGTATTTGGGGGGTCGCAACAGATACGCAGTATTTT. Translating gives CASSIWGVATDTQYF.

This chain connects TRBV4-1 to TRBJ2-7; TRBD2 is a possible D gene (7 bases). CDR3 length: 14 amino acids. V lost 1 base to trimming and J lost 2 bases, with 9 bases between them. Per the germline V gene, CDR1 is MGHRA and CDR2 is YSYEKL. CDR3 protein: CASSQGEGAYEQYF. CDR3 sequence (DNA): TGCGCCAGCAGCCAAGGGGAGGGGGCCTACGAGCAGTACTTC.

The chain is built from TRBV6-1 and TRBJ1-4; D might be TRBD1 (6 bases). The CDR3 covers 14 residues. Germline values: CDR1 MNHNS, CDR2 SASEGT. Trimming cost V 8 bases and J 7 bases, with 17 bases left between them. The CDR3 coding sequence is TGTGCCAGCGTAAGCGGGGGGGCTTCTGAAAAACTGTTTTTT. Translated: CASVSGGASEKLFF.

The rearrangement joins TRBV30 to TRBJ2-7, with 12 bases identical to TRBD2. The CDR3 totals 13 residues. Trimming at V came to 3 bases and at J to 7 bases, leaving 4 bases not matched to a gene. In germline, CDR1 is GTSNPN, CDR2 SVGIG (reference sequence). CDR3 bases: TGTGCCTGGAGGACTAGCGGGAGTGGAGAGCAGTACTTC. Translation: CAWRTSGSGEQYF.